A selection of T cell receptor beta chains follows, all from one sample in a study of post-analysis software for immune sequencing data. TCRdb fed the PCR reads into MiXCR, producing one record per CDR3 protein. The sample lists more than 450,000 distinct CDR3 sequences; approximately 31% were seen once. Sequenced material: blood. The origin of the receptors is a girl under 18 with multiple sclerosis. Both conserved end residues are part of each CDR3. A D gene is named only where the DNA matches it firmly. Only some rows state a clone size, as once, few, many or a class for expanded clones.

TRBJ2-7 | TRBV27 | . | TRBD1 | TGTGCCAGCAGTTTTACAGGACAGGGGGTTTACAATGAGCAGTACTTC | CASSFTGQGVYNEQYF
TRBJ1-2 | TRBV19 | few | TRBD1 | TGTGCCAGTAGTCGGACAGGGAATGGCTACACCTTC | CASSRTGNGYTF
TRBJ2-1 | TRBV5-1 | many | . | TGCGCCAGCAGCTTGGGGGCCTTGAATGAGCAGTTCTTC | CASSLGALNEQFF
TRBJ1-1 | TRBV12-3/TRBV12-4 | . | TRBD1 | TGTGCCAGCAGTTTGACAGGGAGTCTTAAAGCTTTCTTT | CASSLTGSLKAFF
TRBJ2-1 | TRBV28 | few | TRBD2 | TGTGCCAGCAGTTTATGGGGGAGGGGCTTATACAATGAGCAGTTCTTC | CASSLWGRGLYNEQFF
TRBJ2-2 | TRBV18 | few | . | TGTGCCAGCTCACCTGGGGCGAACACCGGGGAGCTGTTTTTT | CASSPGANTGELFF
TRBJ2-5 | TRBV10-3 | many | . | TGTGCCATCCGGGACGAGCGACAGGAGACCCAGTACTTC | CAIRDERQETQYF
TRBJ1-1 | TRBV7-2 | . | TRBD1 | TGTGCCAGCAGCTTAGTATCCAGGGGGCTCACTGAAGCTTTCTTT | CASSLVSRGLTEAFF
TRBJ1-5 | TRBV10-3 | . | . | TGTGCCATCAGTCGGACAGACAATCAGCCCCAGCATTTT | CAISRTDNQPQHF
TRBJ2-5 | TRBV5-1 | few | TRBD2 | TGCGCCAGCAGCGCCCCTAGCGGGGGAGAGACCCAGTACTTC | CASSAPSGGETQYF
TRBJ1-1 | TRBV3-1 | . | . | TGTGCCAGCAGCCAGAGGCCACGGACAGACACTGAAGCTTTCTTT | CASSQRPRTDTEAFF
TRBJ2-3 | TRBV6-1 | once | TRBD1 | TGTGCCAGCAGTGGCGGGACAGGGACACAAGATACGCAGTATTTT | CASSGGTGTQDTQYF
TRBJ2-4 | TRBV20-1 | few | . | TGCAGTGCTAGAGACAGGGCTGTCGACATTCAGTACTTC | CSARDRAVDIQYF
TRBJ2-7 | TRBV7-7 | . | . | TGTGCTAGCAGCTTTAGTGAAGACTCCTACGAGCAGTACTTC | CASSFSEDSYEQYF
TRBJ2-1 | TRBV6-5 | . | . | TGTGCCAGCAGTGGGGGGGCCTGGAATGAGCAGTTCTTC | CASSGGAWNEQFF
TRBJ2-1 | TRBV2 | . | . | TGTGCCAGCAGCATGACTGTCAATGAGCAGTTCTTC | CASSMTVNEQFF
TRBJ1-4 | TRBV7-2 | . | . | TGTGCCATCCAGACGGGCCATTGGGAAAAACTGTTTTTT | CAIQTGHWEKLFF
TRBJ1-1 | TRBV11-2 | . | . | TGTGCCAGCAGCCCCAGGGAGAGGGAAGCTTTCTTT | CASSPREREAFF
TRBJ2-5 | TRBV10-3 | many | TRBD1 | TGTGCCATCGGAAAATCGACAGGGGCAGAGACCCAGTACTTC | CAIGKSTGAETQYF
TRBJ1-4 | TRBV15 | . | TRBD1 | TGTGCCACCAGCCCTGGCGGGACAGGGGGTGAAAAACTGTTTTTT | CATSPGGTGGEKLFF
TRBJ2-3 | TRBV5-1 | . | TRBD2 | TGCGCCAGCAGCCGCTTTAGCGGGGGCTACACAGATACGCAGTATTTT | CASSRFSGGYTDTQYF
TRBJ2-3 | TRBV10-3 | many | TRBD2 | TGTGCCACCAGGACTAGCGGGGGGACAGATACGCAGTATTTT | CATRTSGGTDTQYF
TRBJ2-3 | TRBV20-1 | few | TRBD1 | TGCAGTGCTGGACAGGGAAGCACAGATACGCAGTATTTT | CSAGQGSTDTQYF
TRBJ2-7 | TRBV7-9 | few | . | TGTGCCAGCAGCTTAGTTTCCGGGGCCTCCTACGAGCAGTACTTC | CASSLVSGASYEQYF
TRBJ2-7 | TRBV27 | few | . | TGTGCCAGCACCTCACAGCCCGGCCGGCTCTACAATGAGCAGTACTTC | CASTSQPGRLYNEQYF